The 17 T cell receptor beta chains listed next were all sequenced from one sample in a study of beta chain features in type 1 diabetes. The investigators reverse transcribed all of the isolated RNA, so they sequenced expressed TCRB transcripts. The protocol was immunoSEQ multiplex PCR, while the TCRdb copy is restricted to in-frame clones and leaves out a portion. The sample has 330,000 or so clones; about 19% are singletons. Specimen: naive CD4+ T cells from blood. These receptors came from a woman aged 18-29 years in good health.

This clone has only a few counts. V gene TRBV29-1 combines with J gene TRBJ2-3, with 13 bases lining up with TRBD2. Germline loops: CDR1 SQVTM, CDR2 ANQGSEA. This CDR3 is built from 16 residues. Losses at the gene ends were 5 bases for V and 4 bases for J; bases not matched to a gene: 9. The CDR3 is CSVPPTSGGAPDTQYF. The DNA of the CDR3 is TGCAGCGTTCCCCCTACTAGCGGGGGGGCCCCAGATACGCAGTATTTT.

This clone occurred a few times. Here the CDR3 DNA reads TGCGCCAGCAGCCCCGAAACCGGGACTCGAGGAGAGACCCAGTACTTC. Translated: CASSPETGTRGETQYF. V is TRBV4-1 and J is TRBJ2-5; D perhaps matches TRBD2 (6 bases). CDR1 MGHRA and CDR2 YSYEKL come from the germline V gene. V was cut by 4 bases and J by 4 bases, with 19 bases left in between. CDR3 size: 16 residues.

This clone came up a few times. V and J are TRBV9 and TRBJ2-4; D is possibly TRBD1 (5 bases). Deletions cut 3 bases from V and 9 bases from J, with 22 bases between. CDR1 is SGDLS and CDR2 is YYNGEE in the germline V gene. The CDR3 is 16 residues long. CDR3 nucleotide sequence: TGTGCCAGCAGCGCTGGGATGTTGGGGCGCATGTCCATTCAGTACTTC. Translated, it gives CASSAGMLGRMSIQYF.

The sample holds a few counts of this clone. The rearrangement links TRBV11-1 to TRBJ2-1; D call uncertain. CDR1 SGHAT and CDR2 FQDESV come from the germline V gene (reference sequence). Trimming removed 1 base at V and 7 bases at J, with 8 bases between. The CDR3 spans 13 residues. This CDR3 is CASSLGDFNEQFF. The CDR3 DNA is TGTGCCAGCAGCTTAGGCGACTTTAATGAGCAGTTCTTC.

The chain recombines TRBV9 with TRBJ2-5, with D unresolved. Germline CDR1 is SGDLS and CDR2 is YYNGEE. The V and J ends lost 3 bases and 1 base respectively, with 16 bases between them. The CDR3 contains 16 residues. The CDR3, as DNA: TGTGCCAGCAGCGCCACCATGAGTAGTGGCCAAGAGACCCAGTACTTC. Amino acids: CASSATMSSGQETQYF.

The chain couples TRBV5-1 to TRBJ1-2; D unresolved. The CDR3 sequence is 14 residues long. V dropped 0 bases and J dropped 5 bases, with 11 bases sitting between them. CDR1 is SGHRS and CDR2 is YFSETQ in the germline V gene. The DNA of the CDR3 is TGCGCCAGCAGCTTGGAGGTTGCGGTATATGGCTACACCTTC. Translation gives CASSLEVAVYGYTF.

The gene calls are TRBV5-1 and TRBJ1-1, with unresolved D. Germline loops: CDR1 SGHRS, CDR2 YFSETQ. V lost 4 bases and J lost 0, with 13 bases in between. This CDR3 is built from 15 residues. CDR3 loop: CASSPTAGMNTEAFF. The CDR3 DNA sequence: TGCGCCAGCAGCCCGACCGCGGGTATGAACACTGAAGCTTTCTTT. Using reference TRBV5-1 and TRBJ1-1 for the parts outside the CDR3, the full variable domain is KAGVTQTPRYLIKTRGQQVTLSCSPISGHRSVSWYQQTPGQGLQFLFEYFSETQRNKGNFPGRFSGRQFSNSRSEMNVSTLELGDSALYLCASSPTAGMNTEAFFGQGTRLTVV.

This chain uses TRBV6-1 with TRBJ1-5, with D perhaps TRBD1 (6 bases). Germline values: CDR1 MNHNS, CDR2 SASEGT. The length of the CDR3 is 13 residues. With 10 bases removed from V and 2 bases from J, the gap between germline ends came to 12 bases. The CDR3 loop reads CAITGNGNQPQHF. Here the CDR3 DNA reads TGTGCCATCACAGGGAACGGCAATCAGCCCCAGCATTTT.

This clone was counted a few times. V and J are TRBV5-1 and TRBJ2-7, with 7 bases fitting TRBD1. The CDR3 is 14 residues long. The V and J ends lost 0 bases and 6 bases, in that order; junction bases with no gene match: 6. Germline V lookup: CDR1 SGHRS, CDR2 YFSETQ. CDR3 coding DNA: TGCGCCAGCAGCTTGGCGACAGGGCCTTCCGAGCAGTACTTC. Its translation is CASSLATGPSEQYF.

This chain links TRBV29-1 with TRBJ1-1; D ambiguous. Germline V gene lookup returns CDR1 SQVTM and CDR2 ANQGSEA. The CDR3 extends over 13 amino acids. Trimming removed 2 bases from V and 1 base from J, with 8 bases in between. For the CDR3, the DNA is TGCAGCGTTGAATCTACAGAGAACACTGAAGCTTTCTTT. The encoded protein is CSVESTENTEAFF.

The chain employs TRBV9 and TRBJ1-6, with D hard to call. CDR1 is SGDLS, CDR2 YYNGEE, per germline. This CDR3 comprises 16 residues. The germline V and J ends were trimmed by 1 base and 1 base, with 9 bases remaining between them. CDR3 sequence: CASSVNDGSYNSPLHF. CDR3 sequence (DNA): TGTGCCAGCAGCGTAAACGACGGGTCCTATAATTCACCCCTCCACTTT.

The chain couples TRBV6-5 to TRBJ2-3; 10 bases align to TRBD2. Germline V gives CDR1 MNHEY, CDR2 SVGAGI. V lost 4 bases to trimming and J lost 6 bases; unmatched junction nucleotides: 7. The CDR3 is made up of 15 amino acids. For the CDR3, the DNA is TGTGCCAGCAGTTCCGAATCTAGCGGGAGTGATACGCAGTATTTT. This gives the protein CASSSESSGSDTQYF.

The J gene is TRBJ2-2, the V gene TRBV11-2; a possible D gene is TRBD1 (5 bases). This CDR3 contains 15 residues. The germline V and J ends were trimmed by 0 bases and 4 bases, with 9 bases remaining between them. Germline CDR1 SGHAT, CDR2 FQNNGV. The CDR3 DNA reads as TGTGCCAGCAGCTTAGACAGGGCGAGCACCGGGGAGCTGTTTTTT. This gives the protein CASSLDRASTGELFF.

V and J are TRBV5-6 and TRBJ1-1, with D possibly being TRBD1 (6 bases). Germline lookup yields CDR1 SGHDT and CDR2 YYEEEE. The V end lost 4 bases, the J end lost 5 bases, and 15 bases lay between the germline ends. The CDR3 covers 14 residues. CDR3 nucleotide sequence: TGTGCCAGCAGCCCCTTGACAGGTCAGACTGAAGCTTTCTTT. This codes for CASSPLTGQTEAFF.

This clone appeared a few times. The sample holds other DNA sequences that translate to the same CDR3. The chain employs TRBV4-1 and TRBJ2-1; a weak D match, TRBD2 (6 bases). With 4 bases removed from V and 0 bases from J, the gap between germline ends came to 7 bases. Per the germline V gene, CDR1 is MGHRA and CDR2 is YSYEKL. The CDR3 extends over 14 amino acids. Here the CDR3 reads CASSLRGSYNEQFF. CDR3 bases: TGCGCCAGCAGCCTGCGGGGCTCCTACAATGAGCAGTTCTTC.

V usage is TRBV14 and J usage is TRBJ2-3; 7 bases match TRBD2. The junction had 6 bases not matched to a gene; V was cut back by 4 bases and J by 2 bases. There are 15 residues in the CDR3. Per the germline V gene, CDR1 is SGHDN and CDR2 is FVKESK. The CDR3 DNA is TGTGCCAGCAGCCCCAGCGGGGTTTCCACAGATACGCAGTATTTT. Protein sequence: CASSPSGVSTDTQYF. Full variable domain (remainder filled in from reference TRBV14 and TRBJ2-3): EAGVTQFPSHSVIEKGQTVTLRCDPISGHDNLYWYRRVMGKEIKFLLHFVKESKQDESGMPNNRFLAERTGGTYSTLKVQPAELEDSGVYFCASSPSGVSTDTQYFGPGTRLTVL.

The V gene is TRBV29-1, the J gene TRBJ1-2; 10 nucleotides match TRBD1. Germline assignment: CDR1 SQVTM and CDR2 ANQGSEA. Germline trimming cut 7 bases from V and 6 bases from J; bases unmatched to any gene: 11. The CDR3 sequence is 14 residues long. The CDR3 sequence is CSALRDRGEDGYTF. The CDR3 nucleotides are TGCAGCGCGCTCCGGGACAGGGGAGAGGATGGCTACACCTTC.